A selection of T cell receptor beta chains follows, all from one sample in a study of early T cells in non-severe SARS-CoV-2 infection. TCRdb re-called the 5' RACE reads through MiXCR, storing one row per CDR3 protein. Among about 44,000 distinct CDR3 sequences listed, 20% to 25% were seen once. This specimen was whole blood, taken at baseline. These receptors all stem from an adult who was a healthcare worker with PCR-confirmed SARS-CoV-2 infection or an uninfected control (not recorded which). The CDR3 runs from the conserved cysteine through the conserved F or W. D genes are given only for firm matches. Some rows have no size entry. The others give once, few or many, or a class for an expanded clone.

v_call,cdr3_length,d_call,clone_size,j_call,cdr3_nt,cdr3_aa
TRBV7-6,13,TRBD1,.,TRBJ1-2,TGTGCCAGCAGCCCACAGGGGGCTAAAAGCTACACCTTC,CASSPQGAKSYTF
TRBV7-2,14,.,.,TRBJ1-6,TGTGCCAGCAGCCAGGACAGAATAGTTTCACCCCTCCACTTT,CASSQDRIVSPLHF
TRBV29-1,15,TRBD1,few,TRBJ2-7,TGCAGCGTTGAACAGGCAGGGGGCATCGTATACGAGCAGTACTTC,CSVEQAGGIVYEQYF
TRBV27,13,.,.,TRBJ1-2,TGTGCCAGCAGTTTACAGGGTAACTTGGGCTACACCTTC,CASSLQGNLGYTF
TRBV27,13,.,.,TRBJ1-5,TGTGCCAGCAGTTTAGACGGGTATCAGCCCCAGCATTTT,CASSLDGYQPQHF
TRBV10-3,15,TRBD1,.,TRBJ2-7,TGTGCCATCAGTGACCCCCCGGGACAGGGGTGGGAGCAGTACTTC,CAISDPPGQGWEQYF
TRBV7-2,14,.,.,TRBJ2-3,TGTGCCAGCAGCCCCGTGGGAAGCACAGATACGCAGTATTTT,CASSPVGSTDTQYF
TRBV5-5,15,.,few,TRBJ2-3,TGTGCCAGCAGCTTGGCAGGGAATGGGAGAGATACGCAGTATTTT,CASSLAGNGRDTQYF
TRBV18,15,TRBD1,.,TRBJ1-1,TGTGCCAGCTCAAGCGACAGGGCGAAGAACACTGAAGCTTTCTTT,CASSSDRAKNTEAFF
TRBV27,15,.,.,TRBJ1-4,TGTGCCAGCAGTCCCCCCCCAGCAACTAATGAAAAACTGTTTTTT,CASSPPPATNEKLFF
TRBV3-1,13,TRBD1,few,TRBJ1-1,TGTGCCAGCAGCCAAGGACAGGGCCTCGGAGCTTTCTTT,CASSQGQGLGAFF
TRBV7-6,13,.,few,TRBJ1-1,TGTGCCAGCAGCTTCAGGGTGGACACTGAAGCTTTCTTT,CASSFRVDTEAFF
TRBV6-6,14,.,.,TRBJ2-1,TGTGCCAGCAGTACCTCTAACTACTACAATGAGCAGTTCTTC,CASSTSNYYNEQFF
TRBV7-9,12,.,.,TRBJ1-1,TGTGCCAGCAGCCCCCGGTACACTGAAGCTTTCTTT,CASSPRYTEAFF
TRBV5-1,15,.,.,TRBJ2-5,TGCGCCAGCAGCCTACAGGGACAATCCCAAGAGACCCAGTACTTC,CASSLQGQSQETQYF
TRBV7-3,15,.,few,TRBJ2-6,TGTGCCAGCAGCACCGGGCTTTCTGGGGCCAACGTCCTGACTTTC,CASSTGLSGANVLTF
TRBV4-1,15,.,few,TRBJ1-1,TGCGCCAGCAGTTATTCCCAGGGAGGTAGCACTGAAGTTTTCTTT,CASSYSQGGSTEVFF
TRBV7-2,13,TRBD1,.,TRBJ1-1,TGTGCCAGCAGCTCGCTGACAGGGAATGAAGCTTTCTTT,CASSSLTGNEAFF
TRBV2,12,.,few,TRBJ2-7,TGTGCCAGCAGTGAGGAGAGCTACGAGCAGTACTTC,CASSEESYEQYF
TRBV24-1,12,.,.,TRBJ1-2,TGTGCCACCAGTACAGCTAACTATGGCTACACCTTC,CATSTANYGYTF
TRBV10-3,19,TRBD1,.,TRBJ2-6,TGTGCCATCAGTGGGCACGGGGGGACAGGGTGGTCTGGGGCCAACGTCCTGACTTTC,CAISGHGGTGWSGANVLTF
TRBV5-1,17,TRBD2,few,TRBJ2-3,TGCGCCAGCAGCCCACGGCCCAGCGGGGGTGGTACAGATACGCAGTATTTT,CASSPRPSGGGTDTQYF
TRBV9,15,.,many,TRBJ2-2,TGTGCCAGCAGCCCTGCTGGACGGAGCCCCGGGGAGCTGTTTTTT,CASSPAGRSPGELFF
TRBV3-1,15,.,.,TRBJ2-7,TGTGCCAGCAGCCAAGAGGAAAGGGCATACTACGAGCAGTACTTC,CASSQEERAYYEQYF
TRBV29-1,10,.,.,TRBJ2-5,TGCAGCGTTGGGCGGGAGACCCAGTACTTC,CSVGRETQYF
TRBV18,12,TRBD1,many,TRBJ1-1,TGTGCCAGCTCACCCGGACAGGGCGAAGCTTTCTTT,CASSPGQGEAFF
TRBV7-2,15,TRBD1,few,TRBJ2-3,TGTGCCAGCACCATGACAGGGACGAACACAGATACGCAGTATTTT,CASTMTGTNTDTQYF
TRBV5-5,14,.,few,TRBJ2-3,TGTGCCAGCAGCTTGGCAGGGAGCGCAGATACGCAGTATTTT,CASSLAGSADTQYF
TRBV6-2/TRBV6-3,13,.,many,TRBJ1-2,TGTGCCAGCAGCCCACAAGAAGTCTATGGCTACACCTTC,CASSPQEVYGYTF
TRBV6-6,15,.,.,TRBJ2-4,TGTGCCAGCATGGCCCGGGACCGGGCCAAAAACATTCAGTACTTC,CASMARDRAKNIQYF
TRBV30,12,.,few,TRBJ1-2,TGTGCCTGGAGTGTAGTTAACTATGGCTACACCTTC,CAWSVVNYGYTF
TRBV12-3/TRBV12-4,13,.,.,TRBJ1-1,TGTGCCAGCCACAGACACCAGAACACTGAAGCTTTCTTT,CASHRHQNTEAFF
TRBV12-3/TRBV12-4,17,TRBD2,.,TRBJ2-1,TGTGCCAGCAGTGGGACCGGGACTAGCGGATCCTACAATGAGCAGTTCTTC,CASSGTGTSGSYNEQFF
TRBV7-9,11,.,.,TRBJ1-2,TGTGCCACCGGAGGTATCTATGGCTACACCTTC,CATGGIYGYTF
TRBV3-2,11,.,.,TRBJ2-7,TGTGCCAGCCGAAGGAACTACGAGCAGTACTTC,CASRRNYEQYF
TRBV29-1,16,.,once,TRBJ2-5,TGCAGCGTTGAAGAGACCTTCTTACAGGGAGGGCAGACCCAGTACTTC,CSVEETFLQGGQTQYF
TRBV5-1,14,.,.,TRBJ2-2,TGCGCCAGCAGCCCCCCGATACCCACCGGGGAGCTGTTTTTT,CASSPPIPTGELFF